One sample yielded the 21 T cell receptor beta chains listed below, sequenced in a study of CD8+ T cells in alopecia areata listed by TCRdb under 2018. The library came from the immunoSEQ multiplex PCR assay. RNA was extracted from all samples and reverse transcribed into cDNA, which served as template for TCR sequencing. The table was pulled from immuneACCESS by TCRdb, which kept in-frame rearrangements only. Such tables lose some clones; where checked, under half of the loss comes from unresolved V genes, and the rest has no known cause. The sample profile shows about 64,000 clones; roughly two fifths of them were found once. The biggest ten clones account for roughly half of the sample. Sequenced input: NKG2D-low CD8+ T cells sorted from blood. Read against the paper, the sample's cell subset or site label means: sorted CD8+ NKG2D-low blood T cells. The receptors were gathered from a human donor with alopecia areata.

The chain's CDR3 is CASRQQGRFTDTQYF. The CDR3 DNA follows: TGTGCCAGCAGACAACAGGGCCGCTTTACAGATACGCAGTATTTT. The V and J genes are TRBV28 and TRBJ2-3; D perhaps matches TRBD1 (6 bases). Germline CDR1 reads MDHEN; CDR2 reads SYDVKM. Trimming stripped 6 bases from V and 3 bases from J, with 16 bases between. This CDR3 contains 15 residues.

V usage is TRBV27 and J usage is TRBJ2-7; D possibly corresponds to TRBD1 (6 bases). This CDR3 comprises 14 residues. Germline CDR1 MNHEY, CDR2 SMNVEV (reference sequence). Trimming removed 0 bases from V and 4 bases from J, with 10 bases in between. Here the CDR3 DNA reads TGTGCCAGCAGTTTATCACAGGGAAAATACGAGCAGTACTTC. The encoded protein is CASSLSQGKYEQYF.

The chain uses TRBV23-1 and TRBJ2-5; D perhaps matches TRBD2 (5 bases). TRBV23-1 is annotated as an ORF whose role is uncertain. V was shortened by 0 bases and J by 10 bases, with 18 bases between the two germline ends. The length of the CDR3 is 15 residues. The CDR3 nucleotides are TGCGCCAGCAGTCAATCGGGGATTGTGAGCGGTGACCAGTACTTC. It translates to CASSQSGIVSGDQYF.

The rearrangement links TRBV6-6 to TRBJ2-3; D is uncertain. The germline CDR1 and CDR2 sequences are MNHNY and SVGAGI (reference sequence). Trimming removed 2 bases from V and 0 bases from J, with 3 bases in between. This CDR3 has 13 residues. CDR3 region: CASSYTSTDTQYF. CDR3 in DNA: TGTGCCAGCAGTTACACTAGCACAGATACGCAGTATTTT.

This clone occurred a few times. This chain joins TRBV10-3 and TRBJ2-1; 9 bases map to TRBD1. The germline CDR1 and CDR2 sequences are ENHRY and SYGVKD. This CDR3 comprises 14 residues. V lost 8 bases and J lost 8; bases outside the gene matches: 10. This chain's CDR3 is CAISGTGKYDEQFF. The CDR3 DNA reads as TGTGCCATCTCCGGGACAGGGAAGTACGATGAGCAGTTCTTC.

The chain joins TRBV19 to TRBJ1-1, with a possible D match to TRBD1 (5 bases). There are 13 residues in the CDR3. Trimming stripped 8 bases from V and 0 bases from J, with 10 bases between. In germline, CDR1 is LNHDA, CDR2 SQIVND (reference sequence). This chain's CDR3 is CASDTGVNTEAFF. The DNA of the CDR3 is TGTGCCAGTGACACAGGAGTGAACACTGAAGCTTTCTTT.

This clone was recorded a few times. The rearrangement uses TRBV15 and TRBJ2-2, with a tentative D call TRBD2 (6 bases). There are 14 residues in the CDR3. CDR1 and CDR2 from the germline V gene are LNHNV and YYDKDF (reference sequence). Trimming cost V 0 bases and J 7 bases, with 9 bases left between them. CDR3 protein: CATSRDRGGGELFF. For the CDR3, the DNA is TGTGCCACCAGCAGAGATCGGGGAGGCGGGGAGCTGTTTTTT.

The chain uses TRBV5-1 and TRBJ2-5; perhaps TRBD2 as D (6 bases). The J call may be incorrect, as the DNA end agrees better with TRBJ2-7. Germline V gene lookup returns CDR1 SGHRS and CDR2 YFSETQ. CDR3 length equals 12 residues. The CDR3 sequence: CASSWAGSEQYF. CDR3 sequence (DNA): TGCGCCAGCAGCTGGGCCGGGAGCGAGCAGTACTTC.

V gene TRBV10-3 combines with J gene TRBJ1-2; D is ambiguous. Trimming pared 0 bases from V and 4 bases from J, leaving 6 bases between. CDR3 length: 13 amino acids. The germline gives CDR1 ENHRY, CDR2 SYGVKD. CDR3 in DNA: TGTGCCATCAGTGAGTCCACGGTCTATGGCTACACCTTC. Amino acids: CAISESTVYGYTF.

This clone was seen a handful of times. This rearrangement joins TRBV7-9 to TRBJ1-6; D is uncertain. Deletions cut 5 bases from V and 1 base from J, with 12 bases between. The CDR3 is 16 amino acids. Per germline, CDR1 SEHNR and CDR2 FQNEAQ (reference sequence). CDR3 amino acids: CASSSLDTSYNSPLHF. In DNA, the CDR3 is TGTGCCAGCAGCAGCCTTGACACTTCCTATAATTCACCCCTCCACTTT.

This chain links TRBV11-2 with TRBJ2-2; weak D call: TRBD1 (7 bases). The germline V and J ends were trimmed by 8 bases and 8 bases, with 21 bases remaining between them. Germline CDR1 SGHAT, CDR2 FQNNGV. The CDR3 sequence is 15 residues long. CDR3 residues: CASHTPGGPMGELFF. CDR3 nucleotide sequence: TGTGCCAGCCATACCCCAGGGGGGCCGATGGGGGAGCTGTTTTTT.

The rearrangement links TRBV27 to TRBJ1-1; D not resolved. Trimming pared 8 bases from V and 0 bases from J, leaving 10 bases between. Per germline, CDR1 MNHEY and CDR2 SMNVEV (reference sequence). The CDR3 consists of 13 residues. The CDR3 loop reads CASSPGVNTEAFF. The CDR3 DNA is TGTGCCAGCTCCCCCGGGGTGAACACTGAAGCTTTCTTT.

V and J are TRBV27 and TRBJ2-7, with 11 positions matching TRBD1. J was trimmed by 1 base and V by 8 bases; bases with no gene match: 4. CDR3 length equals 14 residues. Per germline, CDR1 MNHEY and CDR2 SMNVEV (reference sequence). CDR3: CASGQGATSYEQYF. The DNA of the CDR3 is TGTGCCAGCGGACAGGGGGCCACTTCCTACGAGCAGTACTTC.

The rearrangement joins TRBV29-1 to TRBJ1-1; D remains unclear. V dropped 4 bases and J dropped 2 bases, with 5 bases sitting between them. This CDR3 has 11 amino acids. CDR1 is SQVTM, CDR2 ANQGSEA, per germline. The CDR3 reads CSVAVNTEAFF. The CDR3 bases are TGCAGCGTTGCCGTAAACACTGAAGCTTTCTTT. The entire variable domain, with the rest obtained from reference TRBV29-1 and TRBJ1-1, is as follows: SAVISQKPSRDICQRGTSLTIQCQVDSQVTMMFWYRQQPGQSLTLIATANQGSEATYESGFVIDKFPISRPNLTFSTLTVSNMSPEDSSIYLCSVAVNTEAFFGQGTRLTVV.

This clone came up a few times. The gene calls are TRBV5-4 and TRBJ2-5, with D uncertain. Germline lookup yields CDR1 SGHNT and CDR2 YYREEE (reference sequence). V was trimmed by 1 base and J by 5 bases, leaving 9 bases between them. CDR3 length: 13 amino acids. CDR3 loop: CASSLMIEETQYF. The CDR3 nucleotides read TGTGCCAGCAGCTTGATGATCGAGGAGACCCAGTACTTC.

V and J are TRBV7-2 and TRBJ2-5; 8 bases match TRBD2. The CDR3 covers 17 residues. Germline CDR1 SGHTA, CDR2 FQGNSA. Losses at the gene ends were 3 bases for V and 4 bases for J; bases not matched to a gene: 13. CDR3 amino acids: CASSFLLTSGRGETQYF. In nucleotides, the CDR3 is TGTGCCAGCAGCTTCCTTCTTACTAGCGGACGGGGAGAGACCCAGTACTTC.

This clone has only a few counts. This chain connects TRBV19 to TRBJ1-1; TRBD1 is a possible D gene (5 bases). Germline V gene sequence: CDR1 LNHDA, CDR2 SQIVND (reference sequence). CDR3 length: 16 residues. Trimming took off 7 bases at V and 4 bases at J, with 22 bases between the two ends. The CDR3 sequence: CASTLTGGAFGTEAFF. Written as DNA, the CDR3 is TGTGCCAGTACCCTCACAGGAGGGGCCTTCGGCACTGAAGCTTTCTTT.

This chain uses TRBV29-1 with TRBJ2-1; maybe TRBD2 (6 bases). Per germline, CDR1 SQVTM and CDR2 ANQGSEA. V shed 2 bases and J shed 0 bases, with 8 bases lying between them. This CDR3 contains 14 residues. This chain's CDR3 is CSVESGSSYNEQFF. For the CDR3, the DNA is TGCAGCGTTGAATCCGGGAGCTCCTACAATGAGCAGTTCTTC.

The rearrangement links TRBV5-6 to TRBJ2-5; 7 bases are shared with TRBD2. The CDR3 extends over 14 amino acids. Trimming removed 4 bases from V and 5 bases from J; junction bases left unmatched: 8. CDR1 SGHDT and CDR2 YYEEEE come from the germline V gene. CDR3 DNA sequence: TGTGCCAGCAGCCTACAGCGGGGTCGGGAGACCCAGTACTTC. Its protein is CASSLQRGRETQYF.

The sample holds a few counts of this clone. V and J are TRBV23-1 and TRBJ1-5, with D uncertain. TRBV23-1 is assigned to the ORF class and has an uncertain function. The CDR3 contains 14 residues. V dropped 7 bases and J dropped 9 bases, with 19 bases sitting between them. CDR3 sequence reads: CASIPLSGPRPQHF. In nucleotides, the CDR3 is TGCGCCAGCATCCCGTTGTCCGGCCCTCGGCCCCAGCATTTT.

The gene calls are TRBV7-9 and TRBJ1-4; D is possibly TRBD1 (5 bases). The V gene lost 5 bases and the J gene lost 8 bases, with 15 bases spanning the gap. The V gene's germline CDR1 is SEHNR and CDR2 FQNEAQ (reference sequence). This CDR3 comprises 14 residues. This CDR3 is CASSPGTRWEKLFF. DNA for the CDR3: TGTGCCAGCAGCCCTGGGACCAGATGGGAAAAACTGTTTTTT.